This T cell receptor (beta chain) was found in a study of radiation and T cells in renal cell carcinoma. Study-wide findings and caveats: Without pretreatment biopsies, baseline tumor clonotype presence was undetermined. Top tumor clonotypes rose in blood 2 weeks post-radiation, then contracted.

The sample's time point: baseline pretreatment blood. Regarding treatment: 15 Gy SBRT to primary tumor, nephrectomy 4 weeks later. Radiation-treated patients gave blood at baseline, week 2 and week 4. The patient's renal cell carcinoma had clear cell pathology. Points on this clone: Its cognate antigen is unknown.

Clones were sequenced by immunoSEQ multiplex PCR, and TCRdb holds only the in-frame ones, with some missing. Among about 130,000 clones listed, about 88% were seen once. With 3 bases removed from V and 4 bases from J, the gap between germline ends came to 15 bases. Germline V gene sequence: CDR1 SNHLY, CDR2 FYNNEI. The CDR3 covers 15 residues. The receptor comes from a woman aged 45-59 years with renal cell carcinoma. This rearrangement joins TRBV2 to TRBJ2-5; D perhaps matches TRBD2 (6 bases). The sample in question was blood, obtained from a patient whose treatment included radiotherapy and nephrectomy. The CDR3: CASSDGGAQGETQYF. The CDR3, as DNA: TGTGCCAGCAGTGACGGCGGGGCCCAGGGAGAGACCCAGTACTTC.